The 2 T cell receptor beta chains reported below all come from one sample, sequenced in a study of blood T cell repertoires in COVID-19. Sequencing was performed with immunoSEQ multiplex PCR; in TCRdb, only in-frame clones are kept and a portion is missing. The repertoire holds about 150,000 clones, 84% seen once, with 7.2% in the top ten. The sequenced material came from peripheral blood. The receptors originated from a woman in her forties or fifties in a cohort sampled during active or convalescent COVID-19.

This chain joins TRBV13 and TRBJ1-3; D is undetermined. Germline loops: CDR1 PRHDT, CDR2 FYEKMQ (reference sequence). CDR3 length: 15 amino acids. V was cut by 3 bases and J by 1 base, with 10 bases left in between. Here the CDR3 DNA reads TGTGCCAGCAGCTTCTACAGAGGGTCTGGAAACACCATATATTTT. As protein: CASSFYRGSGNTIYF.

V and J are TRBV19 and TRBJ2-2; TRBD1 agrees at 9 bases. With V trimmed by 7 bases and J by 1 base, 7 bases remained unmatched. This CDR3 region has 16 residues. Germline assignment: CDR1 LNHDA and CDR2 SQIVND (reference sequence). This CDR3 reads CASNSPGQGNTGELFF. CDR3 nucleotide sequence: TGTGCCAGTAACTCACCGGGACAGGGGAACACCGGGGAGCTGTTTTTT.